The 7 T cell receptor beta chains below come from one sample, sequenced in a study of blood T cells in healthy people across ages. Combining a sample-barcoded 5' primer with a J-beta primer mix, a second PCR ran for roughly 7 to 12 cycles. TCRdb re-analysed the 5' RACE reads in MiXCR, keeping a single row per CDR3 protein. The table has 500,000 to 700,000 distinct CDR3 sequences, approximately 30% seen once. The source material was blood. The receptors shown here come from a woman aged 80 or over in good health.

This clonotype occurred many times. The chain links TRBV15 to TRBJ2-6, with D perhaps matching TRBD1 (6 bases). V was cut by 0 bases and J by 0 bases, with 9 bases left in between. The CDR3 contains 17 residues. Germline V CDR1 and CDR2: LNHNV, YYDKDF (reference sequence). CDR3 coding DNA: TGTGCCACCAGCAGAGAGAGGACAGCCTCTGGGGCCAACGTCCTGACTTTC. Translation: CATSRERTASGANVLTF.

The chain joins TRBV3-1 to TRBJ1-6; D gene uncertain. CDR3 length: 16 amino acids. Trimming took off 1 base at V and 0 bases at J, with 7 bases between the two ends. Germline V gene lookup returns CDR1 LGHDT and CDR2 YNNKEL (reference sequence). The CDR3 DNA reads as TGTGCCAGCAGCCAAGGGGCAAGCTCCTATAATTCACCCCTCCACTTT. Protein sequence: CASSQGASSYNSPLHF.

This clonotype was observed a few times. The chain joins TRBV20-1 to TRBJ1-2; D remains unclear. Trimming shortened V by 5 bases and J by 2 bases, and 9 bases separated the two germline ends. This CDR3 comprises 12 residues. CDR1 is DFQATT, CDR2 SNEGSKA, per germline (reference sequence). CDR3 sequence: CSARRRNYGYTF. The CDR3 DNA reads TGCAGTGCTCGAAGGCGGAACTATGGCTACACCTTC.

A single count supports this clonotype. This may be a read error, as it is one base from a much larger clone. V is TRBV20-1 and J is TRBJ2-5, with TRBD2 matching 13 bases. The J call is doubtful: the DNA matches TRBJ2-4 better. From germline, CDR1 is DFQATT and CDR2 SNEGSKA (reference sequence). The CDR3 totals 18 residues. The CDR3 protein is CSARKTGLAGRAKSIQYF. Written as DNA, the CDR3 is TGCAGTGCTCGCAAAACGGGACTAGCGGGGAGAGCCAAAAGCATTCAGTACTTC.

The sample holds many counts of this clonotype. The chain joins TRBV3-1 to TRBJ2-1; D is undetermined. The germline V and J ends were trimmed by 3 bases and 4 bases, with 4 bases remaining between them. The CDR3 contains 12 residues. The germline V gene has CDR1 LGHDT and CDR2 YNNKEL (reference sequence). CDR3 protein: CASSQFYNEQFF. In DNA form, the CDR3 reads TGTGCCAGCAGCCAGTTTTACAATGAGCAGTTCTTC.

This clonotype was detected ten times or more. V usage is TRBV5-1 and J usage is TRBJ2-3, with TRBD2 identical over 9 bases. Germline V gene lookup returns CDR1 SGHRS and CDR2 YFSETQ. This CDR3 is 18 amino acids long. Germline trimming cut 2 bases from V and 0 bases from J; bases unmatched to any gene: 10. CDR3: CASSFFGASGASTDTQYF. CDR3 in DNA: TGCGCCAGCAGCTTTTTCGGAGCTAGCGGGGCTAGCACAGATACGCAGTATTTT.

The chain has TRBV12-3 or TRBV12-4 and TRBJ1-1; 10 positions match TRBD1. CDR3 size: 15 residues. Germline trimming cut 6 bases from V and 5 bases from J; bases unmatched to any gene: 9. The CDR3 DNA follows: TGTGCCAGCAGCCACTGGACAGGGGGTCGGACTGAAGCTTTCTTT. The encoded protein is CASSHWTGGRTEAFF.